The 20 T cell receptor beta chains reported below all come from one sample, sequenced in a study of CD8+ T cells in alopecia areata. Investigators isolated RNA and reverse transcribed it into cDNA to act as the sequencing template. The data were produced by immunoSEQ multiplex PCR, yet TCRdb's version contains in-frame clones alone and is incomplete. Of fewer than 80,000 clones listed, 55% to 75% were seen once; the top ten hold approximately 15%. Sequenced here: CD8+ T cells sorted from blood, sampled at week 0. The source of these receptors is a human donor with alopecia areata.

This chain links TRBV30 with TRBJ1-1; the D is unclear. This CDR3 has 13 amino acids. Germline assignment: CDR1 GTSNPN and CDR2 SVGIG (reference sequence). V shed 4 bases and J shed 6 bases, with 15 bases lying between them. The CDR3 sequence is CAWTRTVWSEAFF. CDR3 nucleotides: TGTGCCTGGACCAGGACGGTGTGGTCTGAAGCTTTCTTT.

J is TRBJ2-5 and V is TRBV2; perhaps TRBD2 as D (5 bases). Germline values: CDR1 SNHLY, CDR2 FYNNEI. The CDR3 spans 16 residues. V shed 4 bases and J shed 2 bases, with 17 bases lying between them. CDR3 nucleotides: TGTGCCAGCAGTGGGGTCGGACTCACAGCGCAAGAGACCCAGTACTTC. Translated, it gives CASSGVGLTAQETQYF. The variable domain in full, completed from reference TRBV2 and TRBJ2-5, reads EPEVTQTPSHQVTQMGQEVILRCVPISNHLYFYWYRQILGQKVEFLVSFYNNEISEKSEIFDDQFSVERPDGSNFTLKIRSTKLEDSAMYFCASSGVGLTAQETQYFGPGTRLLVL.

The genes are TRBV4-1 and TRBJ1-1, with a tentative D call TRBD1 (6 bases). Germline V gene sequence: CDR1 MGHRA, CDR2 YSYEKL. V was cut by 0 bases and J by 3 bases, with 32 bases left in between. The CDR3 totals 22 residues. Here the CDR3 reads CASSQEKRLGHRVNPDDTEAFF. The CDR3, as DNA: TGCGCCAGCAGCCAAGAAAAGCGTCTAGGGCACAGGGTCAATCCCGATGACACTGAAGCTTTCTTT.

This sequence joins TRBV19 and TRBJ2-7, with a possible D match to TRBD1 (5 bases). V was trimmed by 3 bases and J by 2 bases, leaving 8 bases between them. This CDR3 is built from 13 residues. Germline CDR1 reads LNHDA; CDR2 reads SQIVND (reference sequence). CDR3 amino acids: CASSIDSTYEQYF. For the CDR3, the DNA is TGTGCCAGTAGTATTGACAGTACCTACGAGCAGTACTTC. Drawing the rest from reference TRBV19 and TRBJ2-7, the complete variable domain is DGGITQSPKYLFRKEGQNVTLSCEQNLNHDAMYWYRQDPGQGLRLIYYSQIVNDFQKGDIAEGYSVSREKKESFPLTVTSAQKNPTAFYLCASSIDSTYEQYFGPGTRLTVT.

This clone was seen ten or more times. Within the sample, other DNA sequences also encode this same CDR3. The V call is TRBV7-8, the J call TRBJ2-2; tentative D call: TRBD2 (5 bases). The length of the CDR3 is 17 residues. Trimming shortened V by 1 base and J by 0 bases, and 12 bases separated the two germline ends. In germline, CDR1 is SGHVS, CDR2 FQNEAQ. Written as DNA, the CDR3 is TGTGCCAGCAGCTTAGATCTCGGGGAAACGAACACCGGGGAGCTGTTTTTT. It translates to CASSLDLGETNTGELFF.

The CDR3 here is CASSRVFGQGYNEQFF. As DNA, the CDR3 is TGCGCCAGCAGCAGGGTGTTCGGACAGGGATACAATGAGCAGTTCTTC. The rearrangement uses TRBV5-1 and TRBJ2-1; TRBD1 aligns across 8 bases. This CDR3 has 16 residues. J lost 4 bases, V lost 4 bases, and 10 bases had no gene match. Germline loops: CDR1 SGHRS, CDR2 YFSETQ. The variable domain in full, completed from reference TRBV5-1 and TRBJ2-1, reads KAGVTQTPRYLIKTRGQQVTLSCSPISGHRSVSWYQQTPGQGLQFLFEYFSETQRNKGNFPGRFSGRQFSNSRSEMNVSTLELGDSALYLCASSRVFGQGYNEQFFGPGTRLTVL.

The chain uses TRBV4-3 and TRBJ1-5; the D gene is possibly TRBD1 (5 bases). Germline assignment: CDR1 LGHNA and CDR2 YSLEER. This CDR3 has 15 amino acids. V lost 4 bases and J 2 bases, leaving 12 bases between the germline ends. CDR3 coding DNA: TGCGCCAGCAGCCCGGGGCGGGAAGGCAATCAGCCCCAGCATTTT. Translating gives CASSPGREGNQPQHF.

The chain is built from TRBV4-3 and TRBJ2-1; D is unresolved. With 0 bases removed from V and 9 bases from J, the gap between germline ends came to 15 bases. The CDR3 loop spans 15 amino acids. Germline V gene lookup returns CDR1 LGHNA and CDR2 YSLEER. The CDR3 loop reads CASSQDWTPGLEQFF. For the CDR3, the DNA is TGCGCCAGCAGCCAAGATTGGACCCCCGGCCTTGAGCAGTTCTTC.

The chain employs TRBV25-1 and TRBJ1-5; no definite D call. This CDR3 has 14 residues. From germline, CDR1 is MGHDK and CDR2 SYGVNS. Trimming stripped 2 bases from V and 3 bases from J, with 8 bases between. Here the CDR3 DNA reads TGTGCCAGCAGTGAAGTTACAGTCAATCAGCCCCAGCATTTT. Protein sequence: CASSEVTVNQPQHF.

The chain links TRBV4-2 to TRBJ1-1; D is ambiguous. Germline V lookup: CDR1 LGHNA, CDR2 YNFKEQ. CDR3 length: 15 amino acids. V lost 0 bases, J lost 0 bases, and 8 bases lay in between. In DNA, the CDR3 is TGTGCCAGCAGCCAAGAAATCGGCATGAACACTGAAGCTTTCTTT. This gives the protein CASSQEIGMNTEAFF.

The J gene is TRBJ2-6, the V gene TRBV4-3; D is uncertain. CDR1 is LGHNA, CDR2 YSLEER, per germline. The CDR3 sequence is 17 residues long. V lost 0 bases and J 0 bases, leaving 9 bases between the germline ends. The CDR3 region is CASSQDRALSGANVLTF. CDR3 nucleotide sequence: TGCGCCAGCAGCCAAGACCGAGCCCTCTCTGGGGCCAACGTCCTGACTTTC.

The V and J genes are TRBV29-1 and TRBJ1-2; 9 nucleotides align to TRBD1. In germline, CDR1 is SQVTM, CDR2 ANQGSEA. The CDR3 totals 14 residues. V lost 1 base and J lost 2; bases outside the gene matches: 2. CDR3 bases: TGCAGCGTTGAAGGACAGGGGGGCAACTATGGCTACACCTTC. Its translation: CSVEGQGGNYGYTF. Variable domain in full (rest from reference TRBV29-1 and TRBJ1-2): SAVISQKPSRDICQRGTSLTIQCQVDSQVTMMFWYRQQPGQSLTLIATANQGSEATYESGFVIDKFPISRPNLTFSTLTVSNMSPEDSSIYLCSVEGQGGNYGYTFGSGTRLTVV.

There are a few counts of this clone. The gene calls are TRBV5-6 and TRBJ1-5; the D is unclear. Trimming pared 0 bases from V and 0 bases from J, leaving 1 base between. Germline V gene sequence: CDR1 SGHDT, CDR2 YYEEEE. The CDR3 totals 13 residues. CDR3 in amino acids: CASSLGSNQPQHF. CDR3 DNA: TGTGCCAGCAGCTTGGGTAGCAATCAGCCCCAGCATTTT. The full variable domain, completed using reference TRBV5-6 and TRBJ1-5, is DAGVTQSPTHLIKTRGQQVTLRCSPKSGHDTVSWYQQALGQGPQFIFQYYEEEERQRGNFPDRFSGHQFPNYSSELNVNALLLGDSALYLCASSLGSNQPQHFGDGTRLSIL.

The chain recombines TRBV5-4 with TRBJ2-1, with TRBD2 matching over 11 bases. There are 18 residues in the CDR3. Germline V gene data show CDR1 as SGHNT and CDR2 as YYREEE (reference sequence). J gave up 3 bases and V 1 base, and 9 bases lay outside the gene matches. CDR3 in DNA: TGTGCCAGCAGCTTGTTGTTGGCTAGCGGGGGGCTCTACAATGAGCAGTTCTTC. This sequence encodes CASSLLLASGGLYNEQFF.

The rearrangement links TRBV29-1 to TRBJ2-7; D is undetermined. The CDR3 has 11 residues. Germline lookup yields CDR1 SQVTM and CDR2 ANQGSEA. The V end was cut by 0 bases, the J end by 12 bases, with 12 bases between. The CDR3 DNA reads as TGCAGCGTTGAAGAGAACACCAGGCTGTACTTC. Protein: CSVEENTRLYF.

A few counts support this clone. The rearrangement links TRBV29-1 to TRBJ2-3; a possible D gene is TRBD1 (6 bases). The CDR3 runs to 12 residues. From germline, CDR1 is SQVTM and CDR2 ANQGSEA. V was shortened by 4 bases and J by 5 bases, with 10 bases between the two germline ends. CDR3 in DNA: TGCAGCGTTGGACAGGTCGGAGATACGCAGTATTTT. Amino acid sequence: CSVGQVGDTQYF.

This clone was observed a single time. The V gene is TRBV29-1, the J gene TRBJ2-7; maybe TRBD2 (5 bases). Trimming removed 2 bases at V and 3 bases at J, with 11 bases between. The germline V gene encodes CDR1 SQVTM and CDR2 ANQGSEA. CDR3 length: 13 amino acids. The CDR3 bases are TGCAGCGTTGAATTAGTAGGAGGCTACGAGCAGTACTTC. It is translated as CSVELVGGYEQYF.

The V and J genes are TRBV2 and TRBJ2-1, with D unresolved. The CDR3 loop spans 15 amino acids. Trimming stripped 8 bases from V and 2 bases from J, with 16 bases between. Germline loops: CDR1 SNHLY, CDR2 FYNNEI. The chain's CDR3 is CASQRSLIPYNEQFF. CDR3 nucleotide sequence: TGTGCCAGCCAGCGTAGCCTTATTCCCTACAATGAGCAGTTCTTC.

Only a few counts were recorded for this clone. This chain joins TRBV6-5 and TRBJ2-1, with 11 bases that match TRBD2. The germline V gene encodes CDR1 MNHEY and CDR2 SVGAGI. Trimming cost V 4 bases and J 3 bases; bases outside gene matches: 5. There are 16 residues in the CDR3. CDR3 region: CASSSLTSGDYNEQFF. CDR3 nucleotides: TGTGCCAGCAGTTCCCTGACTAGCGGGGACTACAATGAGCAGTTCTTC.

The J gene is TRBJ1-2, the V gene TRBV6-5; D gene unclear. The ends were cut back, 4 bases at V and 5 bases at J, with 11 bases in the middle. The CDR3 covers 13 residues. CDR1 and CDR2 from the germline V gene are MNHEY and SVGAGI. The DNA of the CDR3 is TGTGCCAGCAGTTCGGCGGGTTTTTATGGCTACACCTTC. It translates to CASSSAGFYGYTF.